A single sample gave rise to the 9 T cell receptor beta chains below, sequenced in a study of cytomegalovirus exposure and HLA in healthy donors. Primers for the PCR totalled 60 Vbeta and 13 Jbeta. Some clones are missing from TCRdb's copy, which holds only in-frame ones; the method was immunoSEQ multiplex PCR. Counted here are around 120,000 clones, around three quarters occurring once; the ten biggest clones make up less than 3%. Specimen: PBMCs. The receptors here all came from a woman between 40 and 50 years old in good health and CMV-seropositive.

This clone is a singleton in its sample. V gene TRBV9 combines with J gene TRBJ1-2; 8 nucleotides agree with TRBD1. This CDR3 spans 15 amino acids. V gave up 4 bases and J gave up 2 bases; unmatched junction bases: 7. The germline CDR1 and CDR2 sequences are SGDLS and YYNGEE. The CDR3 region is CASSNQGARNYGYTF. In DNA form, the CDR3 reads TGTGCCAGCAGCAACCAGGGGGCGCGGAACTATGGCTACACCTTC. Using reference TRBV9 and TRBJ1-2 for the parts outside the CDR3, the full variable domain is DSGVTQTPKHLITATGQRVTLRCSPRSGDLSVYWYQQSLDQGLQFLIQYYNGEERAKGNILERFSAQQFPDLHSELNLSSLELGDSALYFCASSNQGARNYGYTFGSGTRLTVV.

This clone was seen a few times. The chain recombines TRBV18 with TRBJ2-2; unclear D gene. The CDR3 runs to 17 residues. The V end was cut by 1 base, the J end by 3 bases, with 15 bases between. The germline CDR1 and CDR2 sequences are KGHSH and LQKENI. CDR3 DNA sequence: TGTGCCAGCTCACCACTCTCCGGGTCCACTGACACCGGGGAGCTGTTTTTT. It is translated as CASSPLSGSTDTGELFF.

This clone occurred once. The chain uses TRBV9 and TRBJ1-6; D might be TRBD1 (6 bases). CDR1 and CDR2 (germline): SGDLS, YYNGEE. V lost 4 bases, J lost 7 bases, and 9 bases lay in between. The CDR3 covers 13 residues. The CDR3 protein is CASSLGTNSPLHF. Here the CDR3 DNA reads TGTGCCAGCAGCTTAGGGACAAATTCACCCCTCCACTTT.

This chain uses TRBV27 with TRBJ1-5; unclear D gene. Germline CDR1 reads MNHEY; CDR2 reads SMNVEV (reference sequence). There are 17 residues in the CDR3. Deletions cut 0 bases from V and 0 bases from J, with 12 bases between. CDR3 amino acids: CASSLSGRFYSNQPQHF. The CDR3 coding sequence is TGTGCCAGCAGTTTATCGGGCAGATTCTATAGCAATCAGCCCCAGCATTTT.

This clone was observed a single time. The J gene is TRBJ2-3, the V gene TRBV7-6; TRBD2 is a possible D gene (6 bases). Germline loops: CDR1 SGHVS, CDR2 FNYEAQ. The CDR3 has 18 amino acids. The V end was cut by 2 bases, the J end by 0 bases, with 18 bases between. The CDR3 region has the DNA TGTGCCAGCAGCTTAAGGGCTGGAGGGCTCCTAAGCACAGATACGCAGTATTTT. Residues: CASSLRAGGLLSTDTQYF.

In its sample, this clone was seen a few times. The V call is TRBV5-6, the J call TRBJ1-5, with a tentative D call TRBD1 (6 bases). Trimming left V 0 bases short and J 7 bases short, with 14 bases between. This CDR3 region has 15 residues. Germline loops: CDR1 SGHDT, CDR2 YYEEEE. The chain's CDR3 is CASSLGVQGRQPQHF. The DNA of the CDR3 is TGTGCCAGCAGCTTGGGGGTACAGGGCCGGCAGCCCCAGCATTTT.

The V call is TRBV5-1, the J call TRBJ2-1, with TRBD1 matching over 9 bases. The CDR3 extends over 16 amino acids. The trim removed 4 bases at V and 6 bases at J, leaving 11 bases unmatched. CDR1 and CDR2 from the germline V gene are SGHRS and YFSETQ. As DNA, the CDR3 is TGCGCCAGCAGCCTTATGCCGGGACAGGGCAGCAATGAGCAGTTCTTC. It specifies CASSLMPGQGSNEQFF.

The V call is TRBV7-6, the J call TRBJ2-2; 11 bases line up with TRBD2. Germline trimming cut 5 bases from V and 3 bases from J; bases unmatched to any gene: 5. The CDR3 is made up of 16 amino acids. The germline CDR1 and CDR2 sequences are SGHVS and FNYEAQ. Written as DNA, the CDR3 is TGTGCCAGCAGCCAACTACTAGCGGGGGACACCGGGGAGCTGTTTTTT. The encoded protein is CASSQLLAGDTGELFF.

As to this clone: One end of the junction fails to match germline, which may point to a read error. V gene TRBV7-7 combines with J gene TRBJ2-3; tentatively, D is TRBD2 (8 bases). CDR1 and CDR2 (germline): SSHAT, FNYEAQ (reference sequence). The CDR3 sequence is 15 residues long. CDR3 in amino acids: CASSLGTAGADTQYF. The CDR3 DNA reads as TGTGCTAGCAGCTTAGGGACAGCGGGAGCAGATACGCAGTATTTT.